A selection of T cell receptor beta chains follows, all from one sample in a study of blood T cell repertoires in COVID-19. The data were produced by immunoSEQ multiplex PCR, yet TCRdb's version contains in-frame clones alone and is incomplete. The repertoire consists of around 250,000 clones, with roughly 90% occurring once and the leading ten covering around 4%. Sample: PBMCs or T cells enriched from blood (not recorded which). The receptors were gathered from a woman aged 25 to 45 who had recovered from COVID-19. CDR3s include the opening cysteine and the closing phenylalanine or tryptophan. Each record gives: J gene, D gene, V gene, clone size, CDR3 protein, CDR3 DNA. A D gene is named only where the DNA matches it firmly. The size field is filled for only some rows; it gives once, few, many or a size class.

TRBJ2-7 | TRBD2 | TRBV10-3 | . | CAISEPGLAGSFGEQYF | TGTGCCATCAGTGAGCCTGGACTAGCGGGAAGTTTTGGCGAGCAGTACTTC
TRBJ2-5 | TRBD2 | TRBV5-8 | . | CASSLLTSGKTQYF | TGTGCCAGCAGCCTCCTGACTAGCGGAAAGACCCAGTACTTC
TRBJ1-2 | . | TRBV9 | . | CASSVEATHAAYGYTF | TGTGCCAGCAGCGTAGAGGCGACACACGCTGCCTATGGCTACACCTTC
TRBJ2-7 | . | TRBV29-1 | . | CSVEETAGGQYF | TGCAGCGTTGAAGAAACCGCGGGCGGGCAGTACTTC
TRBJ2-1 | . | TRBV9 | . | CASSTQRAYASYNEQFF | TGTGCCAGCAGCACCCAGAGGGCCTACGCCTCCTACAATGAGCAGTTCTTC
TRBJ2-1 | TRBD2 | TRBV2 | few | CASSEGVVRLAELSYNEQFF | TGTGCCAGCAGTGAGGGAGTGGTGCGACTAGCGGAGCTCTCCTACAATGAGCAGTTCTTC
TRBJ2-7 | TRBD1 | TRBV28 | . | CASRDRGPYEQYF | TGTGCCAGCCGGGACAGGGGTCCCTACGAGCAGTACTTC
TRBJ1-1 | . | TRBV11-2 | . | CASSSDPNTEAFF | TGTGCCAGCAGCTCAGATCCAAACACTGAAGCTTTCTTT
TRBJ1-4 | TRBD1 | TRBV5-1 | . | CASSLGTGDNEKLFF | TGCGCCAGCAGCTTGGGGACAGGGGATAATGAAAAACTGTTTTTT
TRBJ2-1 | TRBD1 | TRBV18 | . | CASSPFPGTGDNEQFF | TGTGCCAGCTCACCTTTCCCCGGGACAGGGGACAATGAGCAGTTCTTC
TRBJ1-2 | . | TRBV9 | . | CASSPRGTGVEGYTF | TGTGCCAGCAGCCCCCGGGGGACGGGAGTAGAGGGCTACACCTTC
TRBJ2-3 | TRBD2 | TRBV19 | . | CASSIAGTSGRGAQYF | TGTGCCAGTAGTATAGCCGGGACTAGCGGGAGAGGGGCGCAGTATTTT
TRBJ1-2 | . | TRBV11-2 | few | CASSLDMRVYGYTF | TGTGCCAGCAGCTTAGATATGAGGGTCTATGGCTACACCTTC
TRBJ2-3 | . | TRBV29-1 | once | CSVSSDPFRDTQYF | TGCAGCGTTTCTAGCGATCCTTTCAGGGATACGCAGTATTTT
TRBJ1-1 | . | TRBV28 | . | CASRAREGENTEAFF | TGTGCCAGCAGGGCCCGGGAGGGGGAGAACACTGAAGCTTTCTTT
TRBJ2-7 | . | TRBV7-6 | . | CASSLFAGHSYEQYF | TGTGCCAGCAGCTTATTTGCAGGGCACTCCTACGAGCAGTACTTC
TRBJ2-2 | TRBD1 | TRBV19 | . | CASSLEGQGNTGELFF | TGTGCCAGTTCTCTCGAGGGACAGGGGAACACCGGGGAGCTGTTTTTT
TRBJ2-3 | . | TRBV9 | . | CASSGGYLGTDTQYF | TGTGCCAGCAGCGGAGGCTATCTGGGCACAGATACGCAGTATTTT
TRBJ1-2 | . | TRBV28 | . | CASRWTGSYTF | TGTGCCAGCCGATGGACTGGTAGCTACACCTTC
TRBJ1-5 | . | TRBV28 | . | CAAGGREYQPQHF | TGTGCCGCCGGGGGGAGGGAATATCAGCCCCAGCATTTT
TRBJ1-2 | . | TRBV18 | . | CASSPRSTDSNYGYTF | TGTGCCAGCTCACCAAGAAGTACGGACTCTAACTATGGCTACACCTTC
TRBJ2-7 | . | TRBV15 | . | CATSRDGAAGESYEQYF | TGTGCCACCAGCAGAGATGGGGCTGCAGGGGAATCCTACGAGCAGTACTTC
TRBJ2-7 | TRBD2 | TRBV6-2/TRBV6-3 | . | CASSSGTSYEQYF | TGTGCCAGCAGCTCTGGGACTAGCTACGAGCAGTACTTC
TRBJ2-3 | . | TRBV18 | few | CASSPAGEPDTQYF | TGTGCCAGCTCACCAGCAGGGGAACCAGATACGCAGTATTTT
TRBJ2-1 | TRBD1 | TRBV28 | . | CASSSRGRYNEQFF | TGTGCCAGCAGTTCCAGGGGGCGATACAATGAGCAGTTCTTC
TRBJ2-7 | TRBD2 | TRBV7-9 | . | CASSNYLHSGKTNEQYF | TGTGCCAGCAGCAACTACCTCCACAGCGGGAAGACCAACGAGCAGTACTTC
TRBJ2-7 | TRBD2 | TRBV4-2 | . | CASSQDADAGLATDEQYF | TGTGCCAGCAGCCAAGATGCCGACGCGGGACTAGCAACTGACGAGCAGTACTTC
TRBJ2-7 | TRBD2 | TRBV7-8 | once | CASSHTSGRSAGEQYF | TGTGCCAGCAGCCATACTAGCGGGAGGAGTGCAGGCGAGCAGTACTTC
TRBJ1-1 | . | TRBV30 | . | CAWKVGRDTEAFF | TGTGCCTGGAAAGTAGGGAGGGACACTGAAGCTTTCTTT
TRBJ1-4 | TRBD1 | TRBV29-1 | . | CSVHRTGDEKLFF | TGCAGCGTCCATCGGACAGGGGACGAAAAACTGTTTTTT
TRBJ1-2 | TRBD1 | TRBV6-5 | . | CASSFRTGFYGYTF | TGTGCCAGCAGTTTCCGGACAGGGTTCTACGGCTACACCTTC
TRBJ1-4 | . | TRBV7-2 | . | CASSPRRGGREKLFF | TGTGCCAGCAGCCCAAGGAGGGGGGGAAGAGAAAAACTGTTTTTT
TRBJ2-3 | TRBD2 | TRBV9 | . | CASDLSGTSGREQYF | TGTGCCAGCGATCTTTCCGGGACTAGCGGGAGAGAGCAGTATTTT
TRBJ1-2 | . | TRBV29-1 | . | CSVAFNYGYTF | TGCAGCGTTGCTTTTAACTATGGCTACACCTTC
TRBJ2-1 | . | TRBV4-3 | . | CASSHSLEGNEQFF | TGCGCCAGCAGCCATTCGTTAGAGGGCAATGAGCAGTTCTTC
TRBJ2-1 | TRBD2 | TRBV4-1 | . | CASSQGSGTDNEQFF | TGCGCCAGCAGCCAAGGTAGCGGGACCGACAATGAGCAGTTCTTC
TRBJ2-7 | . | TRBV7-9 | . | CASSLGGLAYEQYF | TGTGCCAGCAGCTTAGGAGGGCTTGCCTACGAGCAGTACTTC
TRBJ1-1 | TRBD1 | TRBV7-2 | . | CASILGTVNTEAFF | TGTGCCAGCATCCTAGGGACAGTGAACACTGAAGCTTTCTTT
TRBJ2-2 | . | TRBV19 | . | CATQRSDTGELFF | TGTGCCACCCAACGTTCGGACACCGGGGAGCTGTTTTTT
TRBJ2-5 | . | TRBV6-5 | . | CASSLQGGGETQYF | TGTGCCAGCAGTCTACAGGGAGGGGGGGAGACCCAGTACTTC
TRBJ2-1 | . | TRBV27 | . | CASSLGTNSYNEQFF | TGTGCCAGCAGTTTAGGGACAAACTCCTACAATGAGCAGTTCTTC
TRBJ1-1 | . | TRBV7-6 | . | CASSSGGSTEAFF | TGTGCCAGCAGCTCGGGAGGGAGCACTGAAGCTTTCTTT
TRBJ2-7 | . | TRBV25-1 | . | CANKRRGRAEQYF | TGTGCCAACAAACGGAGGGGGCGGGCTGAGCAGTACTTC
TRBJ2-1 | . | TRBV7-8 | . | CASSLNREQFF | TGTGCCAGCAGCTTAAACCGGGAGCAGTTCTTC
TRBJ1-6 | . | TRBV2 | . | CANQGLNNSPLHF | TGTGCCAACCAGGGACTGAATAATTCACCCCTCCACTTT
TRBJ1-1 | . | TRBV5-1 | . | CASSPLWEDTEAFF | TGCGCCAGCAGCCCGCTATGGGAGGACACTGAAGCTTTCTTT
TRBJ2-1 | . | TRBV28 | once | CASSRRGTADDNEQFF | TGTGCCAGCAGTAGGCGCGGGACGGCCGACGACAATGAGCAGTTCTTC
TRBJ1-1 | . | TRBV28 | . | CASSPGQLNTEAFF | TGTGCCAGCAGTCCGGGACAATTGAACACTGAAGCTTTCTTT
TRBJ1-2 | TRBD1 | TRBV7-9 | . | CASSLSLTGDGYTF | TGTGCCAGCAGCTTGAGTTTGACAGGGGACGGCTACACCTTC
TRBJ2-1 | TRBD1 | TRBV28 | . | CASSFRGSYNEQFF | TGTGCCAGCAGTTTCAGGGGGTCCTACAATGAGCAGTTCTTC
TRBJ2-1 | TRBD2 | TRBV30 | . | CAWRVSGAYNEQFF | TGTGCCTGGAGGGTTAGCGGGGCGTACAATGAGCAGTTCTTC
TRBJ1-6 | . | TRBV4-3 | . | CASSQDYVGQTNSPLHF | TGCGCCAGCAGCCAAGATTACGTTGGGCAGACCAATTCACCCCTCCACTTT